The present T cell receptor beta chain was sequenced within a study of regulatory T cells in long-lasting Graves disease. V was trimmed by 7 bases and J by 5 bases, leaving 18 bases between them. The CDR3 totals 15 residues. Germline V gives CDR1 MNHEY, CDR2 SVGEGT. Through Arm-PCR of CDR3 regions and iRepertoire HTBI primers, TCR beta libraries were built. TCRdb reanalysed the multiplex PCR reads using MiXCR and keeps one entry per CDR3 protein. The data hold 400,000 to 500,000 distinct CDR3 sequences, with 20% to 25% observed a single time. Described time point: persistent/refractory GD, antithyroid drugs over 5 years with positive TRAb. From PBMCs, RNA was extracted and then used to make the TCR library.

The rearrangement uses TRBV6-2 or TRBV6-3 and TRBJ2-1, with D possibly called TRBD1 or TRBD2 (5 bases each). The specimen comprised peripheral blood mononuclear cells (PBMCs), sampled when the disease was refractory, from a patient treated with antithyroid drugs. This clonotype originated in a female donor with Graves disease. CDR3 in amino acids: CASIPDGGVHNEQFF. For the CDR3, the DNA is TGTGCCAGCATCCCCGATGGGGGTGTGCACAATGAGCAGTTCTTC.